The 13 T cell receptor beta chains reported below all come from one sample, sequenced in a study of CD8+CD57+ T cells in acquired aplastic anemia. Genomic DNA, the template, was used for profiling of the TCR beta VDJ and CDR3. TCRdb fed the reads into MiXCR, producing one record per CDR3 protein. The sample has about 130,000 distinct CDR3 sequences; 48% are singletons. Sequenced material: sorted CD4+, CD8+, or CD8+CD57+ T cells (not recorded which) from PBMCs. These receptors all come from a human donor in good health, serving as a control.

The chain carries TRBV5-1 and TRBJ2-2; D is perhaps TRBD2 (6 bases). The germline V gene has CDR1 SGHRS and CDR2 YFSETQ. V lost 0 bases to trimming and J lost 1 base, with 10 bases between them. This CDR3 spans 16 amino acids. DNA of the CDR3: TGCGCCAGCAGCTTGGTTTCGGGGGTGAACACCGGGGAGCTGTTTTTT. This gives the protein CASSLVSGVNTGELFF.

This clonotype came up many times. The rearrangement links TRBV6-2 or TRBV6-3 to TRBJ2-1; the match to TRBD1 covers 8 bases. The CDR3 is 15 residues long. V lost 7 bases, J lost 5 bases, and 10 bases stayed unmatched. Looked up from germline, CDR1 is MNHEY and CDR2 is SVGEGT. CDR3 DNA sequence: TGTGCCAGCAACCCCAGGGGGCGCCCCGACAATGAGCAGTTCTTC. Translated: CASNPRGRPDNEQFF.

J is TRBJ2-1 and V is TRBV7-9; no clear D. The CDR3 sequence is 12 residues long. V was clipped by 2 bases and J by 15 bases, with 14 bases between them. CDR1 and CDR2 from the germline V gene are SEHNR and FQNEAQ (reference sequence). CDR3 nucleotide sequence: TGTGCCAGCAGCTTACCCCAATCCTCCTTGTTCTTC. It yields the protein CASSLPQSSLFF.

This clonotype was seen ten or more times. CDR3 residues: CAGGGRTGELFF. The CDR3 nucleotides read TGTGCGGGGGGGGGGAGGACCGGGGAGCTGTTTTTT. The rearrangement uses TRBV7-2 and TRBJ2-2, with 7 nucleotides matching TRBD2. CDR3 length: 12 residues. Germline assignment: CDR1 SGHTA and CDR2 FQGNSA.

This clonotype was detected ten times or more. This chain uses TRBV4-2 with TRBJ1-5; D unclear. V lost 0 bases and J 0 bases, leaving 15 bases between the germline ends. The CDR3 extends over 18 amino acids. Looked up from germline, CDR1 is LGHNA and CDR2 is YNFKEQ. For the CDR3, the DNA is TGTGCCAGCAGCCAAGATCAGTCAGCTGGAAATAGCAATCAGCCCCAGCATTTT. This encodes CASSQDQSAGNSNQPQHF.

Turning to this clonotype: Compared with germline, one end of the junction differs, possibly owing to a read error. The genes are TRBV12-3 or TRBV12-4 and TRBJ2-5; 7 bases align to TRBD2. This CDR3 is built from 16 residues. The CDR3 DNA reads TGTGCCAGCAGTCCCGGGCTAGCGGCCGAGGGAGAGGCCCAGTACTTC. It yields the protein CASSPGLAAEGEAQYF.

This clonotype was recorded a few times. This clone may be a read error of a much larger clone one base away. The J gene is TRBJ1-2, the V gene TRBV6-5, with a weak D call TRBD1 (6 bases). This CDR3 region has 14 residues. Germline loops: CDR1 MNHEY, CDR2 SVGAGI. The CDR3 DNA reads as TGTGCCAGCAGTTACCGGACAGAAAACTGTGGCTACACCTTC. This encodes CASSYRTENCGYTF.

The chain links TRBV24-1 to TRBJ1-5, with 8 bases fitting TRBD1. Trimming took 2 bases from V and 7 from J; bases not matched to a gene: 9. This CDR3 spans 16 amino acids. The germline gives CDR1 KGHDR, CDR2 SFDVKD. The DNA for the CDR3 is TGTGCCACCAGTGATTCGCTGCAGGGGGCGGGACAGCCCCAGCATTTT. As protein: CATSDSLQGAGQPQHF.

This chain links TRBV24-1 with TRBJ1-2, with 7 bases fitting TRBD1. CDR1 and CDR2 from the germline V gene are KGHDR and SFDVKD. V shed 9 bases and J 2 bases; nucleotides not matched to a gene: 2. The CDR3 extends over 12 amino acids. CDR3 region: CATQDRNYGYTF. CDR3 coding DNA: TGTGCCACCCAGGACAGGAACTATGGCTACACCTTC.

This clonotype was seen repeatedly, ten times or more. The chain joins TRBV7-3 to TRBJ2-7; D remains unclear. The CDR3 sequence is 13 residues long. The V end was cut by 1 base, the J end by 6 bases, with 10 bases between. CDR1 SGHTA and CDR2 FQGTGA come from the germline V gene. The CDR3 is CASSLSKSGEQYF. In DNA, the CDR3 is TGTGCCAGCAGCTTAAGCAAGTCGGGCGAGCAGTACTTC.

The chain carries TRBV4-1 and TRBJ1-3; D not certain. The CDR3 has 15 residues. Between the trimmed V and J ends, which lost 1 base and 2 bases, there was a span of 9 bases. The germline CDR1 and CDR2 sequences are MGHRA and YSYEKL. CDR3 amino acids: CASSQGENPGNTIYF. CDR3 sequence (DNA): TGCGCCAGCAGCCAAGGCGAGAACCCTGGAAACACCATATATTTT.

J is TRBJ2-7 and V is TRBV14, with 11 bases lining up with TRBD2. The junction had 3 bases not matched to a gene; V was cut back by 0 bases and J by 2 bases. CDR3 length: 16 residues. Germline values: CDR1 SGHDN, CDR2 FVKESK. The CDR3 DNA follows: TGTGCCAGCAGCCAAGAGGGGGGACTAGCGGCCTACGAGCAGTACTTC. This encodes CASSQEGGLAAYEQYF.

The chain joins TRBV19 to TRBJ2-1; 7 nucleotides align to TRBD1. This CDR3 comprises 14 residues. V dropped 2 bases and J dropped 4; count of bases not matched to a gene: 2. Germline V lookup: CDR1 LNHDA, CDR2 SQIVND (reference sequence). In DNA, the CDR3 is TGTGCCAGTAGTATATCGGGACAGTACAATGAGCAGTTCTTC. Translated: CASSISGQYNEQFF. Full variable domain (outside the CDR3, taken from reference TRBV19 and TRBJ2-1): DGGITQSPKYLFRKEGQNVTLSCEQNLNHDAMYWYRQDPGQGLRLIYYSQIVNDFQKGDIAEGYSVSREKKESFPLTVTSAQKNPTAFYLCASSISGQYNEQFFGPGTRLTVL.